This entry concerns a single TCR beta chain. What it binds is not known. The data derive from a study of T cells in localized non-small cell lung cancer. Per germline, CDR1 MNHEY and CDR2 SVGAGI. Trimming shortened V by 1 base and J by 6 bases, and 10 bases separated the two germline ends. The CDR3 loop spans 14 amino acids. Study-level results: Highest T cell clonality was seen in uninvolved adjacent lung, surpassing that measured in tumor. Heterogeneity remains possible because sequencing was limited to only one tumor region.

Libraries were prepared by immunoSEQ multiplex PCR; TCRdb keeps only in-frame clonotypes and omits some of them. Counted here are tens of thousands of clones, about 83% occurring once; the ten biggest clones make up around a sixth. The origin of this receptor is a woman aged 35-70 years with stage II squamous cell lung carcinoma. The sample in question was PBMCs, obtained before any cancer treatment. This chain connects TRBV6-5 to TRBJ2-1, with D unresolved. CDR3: CASSYLETLNEQFF. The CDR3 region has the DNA TGTGCCAGCAGTTACTTAGAAACTCTCAATGAGCAGTTCTTC.